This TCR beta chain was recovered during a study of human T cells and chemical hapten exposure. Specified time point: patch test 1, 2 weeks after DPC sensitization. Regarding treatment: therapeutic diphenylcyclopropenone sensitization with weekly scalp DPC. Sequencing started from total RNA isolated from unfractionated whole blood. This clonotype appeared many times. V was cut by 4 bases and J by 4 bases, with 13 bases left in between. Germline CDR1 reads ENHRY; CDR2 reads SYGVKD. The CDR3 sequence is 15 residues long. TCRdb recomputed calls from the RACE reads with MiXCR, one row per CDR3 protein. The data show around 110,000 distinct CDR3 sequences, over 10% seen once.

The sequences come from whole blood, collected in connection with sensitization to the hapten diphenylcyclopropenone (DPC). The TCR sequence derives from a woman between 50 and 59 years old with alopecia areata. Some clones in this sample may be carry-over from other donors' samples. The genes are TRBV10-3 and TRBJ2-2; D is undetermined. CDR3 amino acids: CAISVPGLRTGELFF. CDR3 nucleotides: TGTGCCATCAGTGTCCCCGGGCTTCGCACCGGGGAGCTGTTTTTT.